This T cell receptor (beta chain) was recorded in a study of shared clonotypes between healthy human individuals. Study in general: Used for every donor were three CD4 naive, three CD4 memory, two CD8 naive and one CD8 memory plate.

Repertoires were generated with immunoSEQ multiplex PCR, while TCRdb's copy carries only in-frame clones and drops some. The sample holds around 2.3 million clones; approximately 94% are singletons and the top ten take around 0.13%. The sequenced sample was naive CD4+ T cells sorted from blood. Subset meaning: CD45RA+ positively selected. The receptor comes from a man aged 18-30 years in good health.

CDR3 loop: CASSLGPANEKLFF. CDR3 nucleotide sequence: TGTGCCAGCAGCTTAGGACCGGCTAATGAAAAACTGTTTTTT. This rearrangement joins TRBV7-6 to TRBJ1-4; D not certain. Germline V gene data show CDR1 as SGHVS and CDR2 as FNYEAQ. This CDR3 region has 14 residues. The V and J ends lost 1 base and 3 bases respectively, with 6 bases between them.